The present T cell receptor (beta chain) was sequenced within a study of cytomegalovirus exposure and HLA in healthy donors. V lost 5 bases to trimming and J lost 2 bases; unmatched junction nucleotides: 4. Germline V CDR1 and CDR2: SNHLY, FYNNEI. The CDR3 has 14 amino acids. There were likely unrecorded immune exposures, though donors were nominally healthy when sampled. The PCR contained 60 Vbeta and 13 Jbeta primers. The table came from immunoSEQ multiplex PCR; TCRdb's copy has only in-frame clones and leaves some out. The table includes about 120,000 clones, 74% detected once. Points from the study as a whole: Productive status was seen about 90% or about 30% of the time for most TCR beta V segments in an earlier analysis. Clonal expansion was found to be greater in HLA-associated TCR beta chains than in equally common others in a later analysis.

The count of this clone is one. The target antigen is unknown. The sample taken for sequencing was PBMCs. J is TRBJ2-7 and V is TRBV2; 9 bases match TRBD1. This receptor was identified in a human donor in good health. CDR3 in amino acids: CASSPGTGTYEQYF. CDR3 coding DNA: TGTGCCAGCAGTCCCGGGACAGGGACCTACGAGCAGTACTTC. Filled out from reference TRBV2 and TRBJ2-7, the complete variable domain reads EPEVTQTPSHQVTQMGQEVILRCVPISNHLYFYWYRQILGQKVEFLVSFYNNEISEKSEIFDDQFSVERPDGSNFTLKIRSTKLEDSAMYFCASSPGTGTYEQYFGPGTRLTVT.